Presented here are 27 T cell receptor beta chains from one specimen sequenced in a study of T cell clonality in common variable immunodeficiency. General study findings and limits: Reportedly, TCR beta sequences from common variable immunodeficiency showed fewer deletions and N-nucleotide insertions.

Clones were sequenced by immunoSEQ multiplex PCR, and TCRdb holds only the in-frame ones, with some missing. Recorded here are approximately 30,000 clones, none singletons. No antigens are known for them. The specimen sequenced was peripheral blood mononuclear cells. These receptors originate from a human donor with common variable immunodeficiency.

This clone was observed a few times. CDR3 sequence reads: CASSLAGTGGVEQYF. The CDR3 DNA, read in part, is TGTGCCAGCAGCTTGGCGGGGACAGGAGGGGTCGAG. V is TRBV5-6 and J is TRBJ2-7; TRBD1 aligns across 8 bases. The read is 3 residues too short to cover the CDR3 end, so that end is filled in from the germline J gene. CDR3 length: 15 amino acids. The germline CDR1 and CDR2 sequences are SGHDT and YYEEEE. V shed 0 bases, J shed 6 bases, and the junction held 8 bases outside the gene matches.

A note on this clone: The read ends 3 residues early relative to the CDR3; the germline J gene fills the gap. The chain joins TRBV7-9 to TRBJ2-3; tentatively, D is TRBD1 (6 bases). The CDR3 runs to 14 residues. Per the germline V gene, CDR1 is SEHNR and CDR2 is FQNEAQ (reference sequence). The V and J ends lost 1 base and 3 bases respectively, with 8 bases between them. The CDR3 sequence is CASSLEGVTDTQYF. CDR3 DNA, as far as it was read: TGTGCCAGCAGCTTAGAGGGGGTTACAGATACG.

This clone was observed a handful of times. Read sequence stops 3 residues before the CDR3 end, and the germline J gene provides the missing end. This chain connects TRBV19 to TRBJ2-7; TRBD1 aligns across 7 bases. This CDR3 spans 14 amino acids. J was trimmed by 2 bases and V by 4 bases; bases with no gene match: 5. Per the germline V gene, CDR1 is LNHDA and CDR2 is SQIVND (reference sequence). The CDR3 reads CASSTGTETYEQYF. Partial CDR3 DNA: TGTGCCAGTAGTACTGGGACAGAGACCTACGAG.

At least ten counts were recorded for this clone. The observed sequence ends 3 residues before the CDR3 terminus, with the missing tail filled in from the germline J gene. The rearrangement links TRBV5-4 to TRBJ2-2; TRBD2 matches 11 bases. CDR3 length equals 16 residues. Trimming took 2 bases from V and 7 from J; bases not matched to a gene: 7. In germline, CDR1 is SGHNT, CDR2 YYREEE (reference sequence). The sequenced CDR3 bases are TGTGCCAGCAGCTTTTCTAGCGGGGGGCGAATCGGGGAG. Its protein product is CASSFSSGGRIGE. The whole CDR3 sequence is CASSFSSGGRIGELFF.

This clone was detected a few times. The DNA read from the CDR3 is TGTGCCTGGAGTGTGGGACAGAATTCACCC. Translating gives CAWSVGQNSP. In full, the CDR3 reads CAWSVGQNSPLHF. The rearrangement joins TRBV30 to TRBJ1-6; 7 bases align to TRBD1. The read ends 3 residues early relative to the CDR3; the germline J gene fills the gap. Germline CDR1 and CDR2: GTSNPN and SVGIG (reference sequence). The CDR3 consists of 13 residues. Trimming at V came to 0 bases and at J to 7 bases, leaving 0 bases not matched to a gene.

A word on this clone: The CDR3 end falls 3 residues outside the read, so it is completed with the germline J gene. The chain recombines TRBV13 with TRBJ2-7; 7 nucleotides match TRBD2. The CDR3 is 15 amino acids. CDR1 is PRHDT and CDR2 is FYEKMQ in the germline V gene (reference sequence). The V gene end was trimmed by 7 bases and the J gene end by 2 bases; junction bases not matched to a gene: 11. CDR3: CASNPLGSGAYEQYF. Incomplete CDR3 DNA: TGTGCCAGCAACCCCCTGGGGAGCGGGGCCTACGAG.

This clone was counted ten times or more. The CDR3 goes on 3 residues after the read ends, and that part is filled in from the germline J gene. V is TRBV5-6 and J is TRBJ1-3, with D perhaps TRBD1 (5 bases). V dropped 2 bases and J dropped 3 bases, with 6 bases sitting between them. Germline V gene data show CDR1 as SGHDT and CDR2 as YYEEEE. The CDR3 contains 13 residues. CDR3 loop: CASSFDSGNTIYF. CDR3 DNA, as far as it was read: TGTGCCAGCAGCTTTGACAGTGGAAACACC.

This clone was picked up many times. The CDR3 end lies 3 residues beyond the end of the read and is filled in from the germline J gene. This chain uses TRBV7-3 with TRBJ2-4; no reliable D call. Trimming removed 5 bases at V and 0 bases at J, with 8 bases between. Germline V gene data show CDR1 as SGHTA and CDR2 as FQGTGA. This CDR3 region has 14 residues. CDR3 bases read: TGTGCCAGCAGCCCCGACACAGCCAAAAACATT. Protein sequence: CASSPDTAKNI. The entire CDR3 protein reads CASSPDTAKNIQYF.

The CDR3 region is CSVDPTAGSYNEQFF. CDR3 bases read: TGCAGCGTTGATCCGACTGCCGGCTCCTACAATGAG. The J gene is TRBJ2-1, the V gene TRBV29-1; D gene ambiguous. The read ends 3 residues early relative to the CDR3; the germline J gene fills the gap. V shed 3 bases and J shed 0 bases, with 12 bases lying between them. Germline loops: CDR1 SQVTM, CDR2 ANQGSEA. This CDR3 comprises 15 residues.

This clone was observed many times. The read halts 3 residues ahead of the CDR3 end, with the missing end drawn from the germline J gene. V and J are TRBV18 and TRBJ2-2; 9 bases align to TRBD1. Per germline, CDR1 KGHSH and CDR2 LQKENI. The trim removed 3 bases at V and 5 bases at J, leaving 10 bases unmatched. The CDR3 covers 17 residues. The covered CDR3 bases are TGTGCCAGCTCACCGACCGAACAGGGGGCGAGAACCGGGGAG. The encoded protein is CASSPTEQGARTGE. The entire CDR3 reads CASSPTEQGARTGELFF.

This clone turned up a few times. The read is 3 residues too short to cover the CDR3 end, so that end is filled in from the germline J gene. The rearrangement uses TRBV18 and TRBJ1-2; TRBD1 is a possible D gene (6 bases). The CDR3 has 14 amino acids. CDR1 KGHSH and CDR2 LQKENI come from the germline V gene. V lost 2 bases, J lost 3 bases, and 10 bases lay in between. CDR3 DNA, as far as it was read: TGTGCCAGCTCACCAGCGGGGGCAGACTATGGC. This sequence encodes CASSPAGADYG. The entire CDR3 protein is CASSPAGADYGYTF. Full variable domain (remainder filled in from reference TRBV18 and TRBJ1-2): NAGVMQNPRHLVRRRGQEARLRCSPMKGHSHVYWYRQLPEEGLKFMVYLQKENIIDESGMPKERFSAEFPKEGPSILRIQQVVRGDSAAYFCASSPAGADYGYTFGSGTRLTVV.

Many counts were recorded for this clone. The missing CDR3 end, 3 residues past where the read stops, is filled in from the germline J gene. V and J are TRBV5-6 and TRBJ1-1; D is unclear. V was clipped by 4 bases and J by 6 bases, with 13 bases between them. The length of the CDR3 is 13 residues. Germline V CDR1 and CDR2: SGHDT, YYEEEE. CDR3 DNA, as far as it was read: TGTGCCAGCAGCCATCAGGTATACTCTGAA. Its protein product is CASSHQVYSE. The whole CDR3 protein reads CASSHQVYSEAFF.

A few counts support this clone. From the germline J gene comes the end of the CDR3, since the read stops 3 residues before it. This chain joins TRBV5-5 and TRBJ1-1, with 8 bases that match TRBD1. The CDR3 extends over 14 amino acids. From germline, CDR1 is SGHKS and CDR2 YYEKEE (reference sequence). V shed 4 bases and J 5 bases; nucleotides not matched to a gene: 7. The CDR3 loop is CASSLGQVGTEAFF. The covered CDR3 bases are TGTGCCAGCAGCCTGGGACAGGTCGGGACTGAA.

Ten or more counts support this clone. The covered CDR3 bases are TGTGCCAGTAGTATACAGGGGGCTGGGGCCAACGTC. This sequence encodes CASSIQGAGANV. From start to end, the CDR3 is CASSIQGAGANVLTF. The V and J genes are TRBV19 and TRBJ2-6, with 7 bases aligning to TRBD1. The observed sequence ends 3 residues before the CDR3 terminus, with the missing tail filled in from the germline J gene. The CDR3 loop spans 15 amino acids. Trimming at V came to 2 bases and at J to 2 bases, leaving 0 bases not matched to a gene. Germline CDR1 is LNHDA and CDR2 is SQIVND (reference sequence).

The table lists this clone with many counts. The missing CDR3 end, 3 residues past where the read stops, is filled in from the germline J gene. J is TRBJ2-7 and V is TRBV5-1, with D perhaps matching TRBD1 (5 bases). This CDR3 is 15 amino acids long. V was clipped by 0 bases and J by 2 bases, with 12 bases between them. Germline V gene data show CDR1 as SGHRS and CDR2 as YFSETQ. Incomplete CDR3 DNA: TGCGCCAGCAGCTTGGTTGCGGACACCACCTACGAG. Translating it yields CASSLVADTTYE. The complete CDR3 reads CASSLVADTTYEQYF. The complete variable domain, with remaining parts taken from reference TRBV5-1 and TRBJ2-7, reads KAGVTQTPRYLIKTRGQQVTLSCSPISGHRSVSWYQQTPGQGLQFLFEYFSETQRNKGNFPGRFSGRQFSNSRSEMNVSTLELGDSALYLCASSLVADTTYEQYFGPGTRLTVT.

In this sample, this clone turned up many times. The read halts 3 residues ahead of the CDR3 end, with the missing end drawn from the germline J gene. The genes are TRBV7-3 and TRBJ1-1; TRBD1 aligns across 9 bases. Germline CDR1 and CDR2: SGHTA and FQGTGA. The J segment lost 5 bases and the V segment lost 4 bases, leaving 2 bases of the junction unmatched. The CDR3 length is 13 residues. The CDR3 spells CASSSGQGTEAFF. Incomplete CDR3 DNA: TGTGCCAGCAGCTCGGGACAGGGAACTGAA.

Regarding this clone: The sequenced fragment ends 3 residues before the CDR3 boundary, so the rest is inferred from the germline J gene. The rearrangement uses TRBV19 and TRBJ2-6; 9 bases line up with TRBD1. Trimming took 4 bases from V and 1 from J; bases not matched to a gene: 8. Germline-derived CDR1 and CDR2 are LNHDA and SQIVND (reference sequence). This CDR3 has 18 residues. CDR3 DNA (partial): TGTGCCAGTAGTACGCGACAGGGGGTGAGTTCTGGGGCCAACGTC. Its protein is CASSTRQGVSSGANV. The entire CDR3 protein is CASSTRQGVSSGANVLTF.

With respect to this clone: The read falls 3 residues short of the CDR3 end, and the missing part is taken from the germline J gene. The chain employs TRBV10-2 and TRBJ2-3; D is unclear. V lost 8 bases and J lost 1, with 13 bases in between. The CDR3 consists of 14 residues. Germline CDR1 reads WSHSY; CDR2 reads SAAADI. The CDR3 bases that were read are TGCGCCAGCTCTGCGTTCGTCCGCACAGATACG. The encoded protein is CASSAFVRTDT. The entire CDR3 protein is CASSAFVRTDTQYF.

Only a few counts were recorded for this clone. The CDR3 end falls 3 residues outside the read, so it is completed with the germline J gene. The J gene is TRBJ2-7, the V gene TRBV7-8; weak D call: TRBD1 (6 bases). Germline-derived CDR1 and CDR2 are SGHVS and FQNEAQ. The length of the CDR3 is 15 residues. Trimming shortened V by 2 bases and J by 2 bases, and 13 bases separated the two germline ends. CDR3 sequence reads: CASSLKVQGPYEQYF. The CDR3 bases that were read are TGTGCCAGCAGCTTAAAAGTACAGGGCCCCTACGAG.

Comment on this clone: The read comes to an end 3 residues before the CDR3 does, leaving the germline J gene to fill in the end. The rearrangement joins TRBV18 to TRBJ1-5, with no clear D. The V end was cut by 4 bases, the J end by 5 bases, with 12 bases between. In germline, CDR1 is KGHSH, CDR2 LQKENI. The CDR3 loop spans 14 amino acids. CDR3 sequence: CASSHSFPDQPQHF. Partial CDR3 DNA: TGTGCCAGCTCACACTCATTCCCCGATCAGCCC.

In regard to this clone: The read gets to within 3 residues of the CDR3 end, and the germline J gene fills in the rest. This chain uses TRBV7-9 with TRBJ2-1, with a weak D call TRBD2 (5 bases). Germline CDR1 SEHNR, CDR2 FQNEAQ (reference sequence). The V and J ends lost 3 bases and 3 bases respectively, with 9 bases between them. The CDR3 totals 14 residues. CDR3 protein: CASSFLALYNEQFF. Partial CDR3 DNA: TGTGCCAGCAGCTTCCTAGCCCTCTACAATGAG.

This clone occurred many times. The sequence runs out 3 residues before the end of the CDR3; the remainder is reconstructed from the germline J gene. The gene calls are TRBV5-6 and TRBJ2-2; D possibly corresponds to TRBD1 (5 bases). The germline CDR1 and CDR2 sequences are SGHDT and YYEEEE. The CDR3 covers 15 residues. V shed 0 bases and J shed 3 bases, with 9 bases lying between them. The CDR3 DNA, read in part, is TGTGCCAGCAGCTTGGTACAGGTTTACACCGGGGAG. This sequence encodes CASSLVQVYTGE. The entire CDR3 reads CASSLVQVYTGELFF.

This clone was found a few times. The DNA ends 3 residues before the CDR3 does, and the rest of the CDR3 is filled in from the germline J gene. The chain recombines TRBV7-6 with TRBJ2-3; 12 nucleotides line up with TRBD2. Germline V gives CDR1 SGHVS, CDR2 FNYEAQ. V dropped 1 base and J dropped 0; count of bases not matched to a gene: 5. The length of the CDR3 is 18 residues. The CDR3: CASSLGWTSGASTDTQYF. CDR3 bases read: TGTGCCAGCAGCTTAGGCTGGACTAGCGGGGCTAGCACAGATACG. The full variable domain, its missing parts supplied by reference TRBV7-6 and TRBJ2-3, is GAGVSQSPRYKVTKRGQDVALRCDPISGHVSLYWYRQALGQGPEFLTYFNYEAQQDKSGLPNDRFSAERPEGSISTLTIQRTEQRDSAMYRCASSLGWTSGASTDTQYFGPGTRLTVL.

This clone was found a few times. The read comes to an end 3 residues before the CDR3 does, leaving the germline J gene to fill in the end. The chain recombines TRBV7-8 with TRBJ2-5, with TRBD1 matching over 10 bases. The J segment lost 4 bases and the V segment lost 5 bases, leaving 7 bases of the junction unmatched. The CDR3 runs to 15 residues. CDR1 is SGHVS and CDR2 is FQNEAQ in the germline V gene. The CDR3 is CASSPRQGAGETQYF. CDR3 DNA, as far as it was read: TGTGCCAGCAGCCCGAGACAGGGGGCAGGAGAGACC.

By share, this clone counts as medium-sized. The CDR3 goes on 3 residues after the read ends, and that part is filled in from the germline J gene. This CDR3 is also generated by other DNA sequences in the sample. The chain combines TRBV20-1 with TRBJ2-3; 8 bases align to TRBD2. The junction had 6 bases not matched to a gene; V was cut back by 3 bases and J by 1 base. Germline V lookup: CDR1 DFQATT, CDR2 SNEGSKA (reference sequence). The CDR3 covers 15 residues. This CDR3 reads CSARAISGGTDTQYF. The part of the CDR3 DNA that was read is TGCAGTGCTAGGGCTATTAGCGGGGGCACAGATACG.

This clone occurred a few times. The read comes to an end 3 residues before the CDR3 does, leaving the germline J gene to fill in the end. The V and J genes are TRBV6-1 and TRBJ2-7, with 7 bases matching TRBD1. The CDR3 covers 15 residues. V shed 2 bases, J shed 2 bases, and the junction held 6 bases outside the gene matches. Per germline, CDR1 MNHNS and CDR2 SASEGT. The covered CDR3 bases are TGTGCCAGCAGTGAACCAGGACAGGCAGCCTACGAG. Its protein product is CASSEPGQAAYE. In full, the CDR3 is CASSEPGQAAYEQYF.

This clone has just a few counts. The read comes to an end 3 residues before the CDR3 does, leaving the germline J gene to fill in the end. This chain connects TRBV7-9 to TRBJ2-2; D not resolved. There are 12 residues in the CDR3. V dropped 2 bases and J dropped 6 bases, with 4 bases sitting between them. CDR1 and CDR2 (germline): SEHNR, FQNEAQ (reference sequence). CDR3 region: CASSLLAGELFF. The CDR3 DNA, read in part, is TGTGCCAGCAGCTTACTAGCCGGGGAG.